A single sample is the source of the 11 T cell receptor beta chains below, sequenced in a study of blood T cell repertoires in COVID-19. Profiled with immunoSEQ multiplex PCR; TCRdb holds only in-frame clones, not every one. The sample holds 200,000 to 250,000 clones, about 80% seen once. Sequences were obtained from peripheral blood. These receptors all stem from a woman older than 75 with COVID-19, enrolled during active disease.

The rearrangement uses TRBV11-1 and TRBJ1-5; a possible D gene is TRBD1 (5 bases). Looked up from germline, CDR1 is SGHAT and CDR2 is FQDESV (reference sequence). This CDR3 comprises 14 residues. Trimming pared 1 base from V and 5 bases from J, leaving 9 bases between. CDR3 sequence: CASSLEAGDQPQHF. CDR3 bases: TGTGCCAGCAGCTTAGAGGCGGGGGATCAGCCCCAGCATTTT.

The rearrangement uses TRBV29-1 and TRBJ1-4; D call uncertain. From germline, CDR1 is SQVTM and CDR2 ANQGSEA. The germline V and J ends were trimmed by 0 bases and 8 bases, with 4 bases remaining between them. The CDR3 runs 11 residues. Written as DNA, the CDR3 is TGCAGCGTTGAAGACAGAGAAAAACTGTTTTTT. It translates to CSVEDREKLFF.

CDR3 DNA: TGTGCCAGCTCACTTGGGGACAGGGGGATAAGGACCCAGTACTTC. Translated: CASSLGDRGIRTQYF. J is TRBJ2-5 and V is TRBV18, with 11 bases identical to TRBD1. V lost 4 bases to trimming and J lost 7 bases; unmatched junction nucleotides: 8. Germline V gene data show CDR1 as KGHSH and CDR2 as LQKENI. CDR3 length: 15 amino acids.

V gene TRBV3-1 (or the pseudogene TRBV3-2) combines with J gene TRBJ1-4; a possible D gene is TRBD1 (6 bases). Trimming pared 6 bases from V and 8 bases from J, leaving 16 bases between. This CDR3 comprises 14 residues. Per germline, CDR1 LGHDT and CDR2 YNNKEL (reference sequence). The CDR3 protein is CASSLQGRWEKLFF. The CDR3 coding sequence is TGTGCCAGCAGTTTGCAGGGGCGCTGGGAAAAACTGTTTTTT.

This clone was seen just once. The rearrangement joins TRBV5-1 to TRBJ2-3, with 9 positions matching TRBD2. Germline V gene data show CDR1 as SGHRS and CDR2 as YFSETQ. This CDR3 spans 16 amino acids. V was clipped by 4 bases and J by 2 bases; unmatched bases: 8. Here the CDR3 DNA reads TGCGCCAGCAGCCCCCAGGCGGGGGGGATCACAGATACGCAGTATTTT. Protein product: CASSPQAGGITDTQYF.

This sequence joins TRBV5-4 and TRBJ2-1, with D possibly being TRBD2 (6 bases). Germline CDR1 and CDR2: SGHNT and YYREEE (reference sequence). The CDR3 totals 16 residues. The germline V and J ends were trimmed by 3 bases and 2 bases, with 15 bases remaining between them. The CDR3 sequence is CASSYLSGHAYNEQFF. The CDR3 bases are TGTGCCAGCAGCTATCTGAGCGGGCACGCCTACAATGAGCAGTTCTTC.

The rearrangement joins TRBV28 to TRBJ1-2, with D possibly TRBD1 on 5 matching bases. Germline loops: CDR1 MDHEN, CDR2 SYDVKM. CDR3 length: 13 residues. V was clipped by 7 bases and J by 8 bases, with 17 bases between them. The CDR3 protein is CASNTLGARGYTF. The CDR3, as DNA: TGTGCCAGCAATACCTTAGGGGCGCGGGGCTACACCTTC.

In this sample, this clone turned up many times. The chain couples TRBV5-8 to TRBJ2-3; the D is unclear. The CDR3 length is 12 residues. V shed 7 bases and J shed 4 bases, with 10 bases lying between them. The germline CDR1 and CDR2 sequences are SGHTS and YDEGEE. DNA of the CDR3: TGTGCCAGCCGCCCCGGTCCAGATACGCAGTATTTT. Encoded protein: CASRPGPDTQYF.

This clone was detected once. The rearrangement uses TRBV7-9 and TRBJ1-1; a possible D gene is TRBD1 (5 bases). Germline assignment: CDR1 SEHNR and CDR2 FQNEAQ (reference sequence). The CDR3 spans 15 residues. Trimming removed 5 bases at V and 0 bases at J, with 13 bases between. This CDR3 is CASSMGLGMNTEAFF. CDR3 DNA sequence: TGTGCCAGCAGCATGGGACTGGGGATGAACACTGAAGCTTTCTTT. The full variable domain, in which reference TRBV7-9 and TRBJ1-1 provide the parts outside the CDR3, is DTGVSQNPRHKITKRGQNVTFRCDPISEHNRLYWYRQTLGQGPEFLTYFQNEAQLEKSRLLSDRFSAERPKGSFSTLEIQRTEQGDSAMYLCASSMGLGMNTEAFFGQGTRLTVV.

The chain carries TRBV3-1 (or the pseudogene TRBV3-2) and TRBJ1-1; 10 nucleotides agree with TRBD1. The length of the CDR3 is 15 residues. Germline CDR1 and CDR2: LGHDT and YNNKEL (reference sequence). Trimming removed 8 bases from V and 1 base from J; junction bases left unmatched: 7. CDR3 DNA sequence: TGTGCCAGCTGTGGGACAGGGGTGAAGAACACTGAAGCTTTCTTT. This codes for CASCGTGVKNTEAFF.

The chain employs TRBV2 and TRBJ1-1; D unclear. V gave up 2 bases and J gave up 8 bases, with 9 bases separating them. Looked up from germline, CDR1 is SNHLY and CDR2 is FYNNEI. This CDR3 is built from 12 residues. The CDR3 DNA is TGTGCCAGCAGTGAAAGTAGTAGAGAAGCTTTCTTT. Residues: CASSESSREAFF.